This T cell receptor beta chain was captured by sequencing in a study of tumor and adjacent non-tumor tissue in lung cancer. Three rounds of nested PCR, following a modified ARM-PCR protocol, produced the TCRbeta library. TCRdb re-derived calls from the multiplex PCR reads in MiXCR, one entry per CDR3 protein. The table lists 80,000 to 130,000 distinct CDR3 sequences, 65% of them singletons. Germline CDR1 reads WSHSY; CDR2 reads SAAADI. The CDR3 contains 15 residues. RNA was extracted from bulk tissue without any cell sorting. This non-tumor lung sample came from over 3 cm beyond the tumor edge. Study-wide results and caveats: Tumor TCR diversity, when higher, was linked to shorter survival.

Regarding this clonotype: Its antigen is undetermined. An end of the junction does not agree with germline; a read error may underlie this.

V and J are TRBV10-2 and TRBJ2-3, with TRBD1 matching 7 bases. The sequence was obtained from a man younger than 45 with non-small cell lung cancer. The sequenced material came from distant non-tumor lung tissue. For the CDR3, the DNA is TGCGCCAGCAGCAACGACAGGAGAGGGACAGATACGCGGTATTTT. Its translation is CASSNDRRGTDTRYF.